This paragraph covers one T cell receptor (beta chain) sequence. There are 13 residues in the CDR3. Germline lookup yields CDR1 SGHAT and CDR2 FQNNGV. The V segment lost 5 bases and the J segment 5 bases; nucleotides outside the gene matches: 6. The entry originates in a study of early T cells in non-severe SARS-CoV-2 infection. Study in general: Sequencing was performed on bulk RNA from unsorted whole blood, leaving chains unpaired.

Unique molecular identifiers were affixed to single, distinct cDNA molecules. TCRdb called the 5' RACE reads again in MiXCR, with one record for every CDR3 protein. The table records 70,000 to 85,000 distinct CDR3 sequences, about 12% of them present only once. The sample in question was whole blood, obtained at baseline. The chain recombines TRBV11-2 with TRBJ2-7, with TRBD2 identical over 7 bases. The receptor comes from an adult who was a healthcare worker with PCR-confirmed SARS-CoV-2 infection or an uninfected control (not recorded which). The donor label of this sample is uncertain. The CDR3 is CASSLRGGNEQYF. CDR3 in DNA: TGTGCCAGCAGCCTCCGCGGGGGTAACGAGCAGTACTTC. The full variable domain, with the rest looked up from reference TRBV11-2 and TRBJ2-7, is EAGVAQSPRYKIIEKRQSVAFWCNPISGHATLYWYQQILGQGPKLLIQFQNNGVVDDSQLPKDRFSAERLKGVDSTLKIQPAKLEDSAVYLCASSLRGGNEQYFGPGTRLTVT.